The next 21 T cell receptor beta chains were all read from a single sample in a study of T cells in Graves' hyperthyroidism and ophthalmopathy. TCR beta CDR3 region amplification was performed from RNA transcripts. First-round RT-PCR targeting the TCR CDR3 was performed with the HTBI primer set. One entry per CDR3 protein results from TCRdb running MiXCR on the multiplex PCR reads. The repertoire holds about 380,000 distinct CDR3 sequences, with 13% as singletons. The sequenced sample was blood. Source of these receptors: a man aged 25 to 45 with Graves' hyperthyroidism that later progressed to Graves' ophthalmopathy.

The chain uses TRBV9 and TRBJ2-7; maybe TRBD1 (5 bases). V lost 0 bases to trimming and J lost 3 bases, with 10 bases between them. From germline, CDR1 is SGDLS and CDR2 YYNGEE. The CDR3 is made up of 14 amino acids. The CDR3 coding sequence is TGTGCCAGCAGCGTAGGGGCGACAGTCTACGAGCAGTACTTC. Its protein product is CASSVGATVYEQYF.

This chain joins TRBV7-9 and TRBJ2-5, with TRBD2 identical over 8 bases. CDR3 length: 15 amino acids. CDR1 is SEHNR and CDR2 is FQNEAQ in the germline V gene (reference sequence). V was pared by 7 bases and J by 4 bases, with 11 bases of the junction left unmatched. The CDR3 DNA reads TGTGCCAGCACCGGATTAGCGGGGAAGGTAGAGACCCAGTACTTC. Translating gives CASTGLAGKVETQYF.

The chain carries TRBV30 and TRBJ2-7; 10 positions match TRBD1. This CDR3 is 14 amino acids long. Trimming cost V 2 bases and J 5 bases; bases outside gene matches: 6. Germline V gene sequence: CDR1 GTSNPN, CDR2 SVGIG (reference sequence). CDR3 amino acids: CAWSQTGGSDEQYF. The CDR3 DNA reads TGTGCCTGGAGTCAGACAGGGGGCTCGGACGAGCAGTACTTC.

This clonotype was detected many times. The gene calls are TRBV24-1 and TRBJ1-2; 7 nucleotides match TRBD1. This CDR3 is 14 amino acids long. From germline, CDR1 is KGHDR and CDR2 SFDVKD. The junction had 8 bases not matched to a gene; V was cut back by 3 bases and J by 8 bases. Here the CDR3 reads CATSDPRGKRGYTF. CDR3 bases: TGTGCCACCAGTGATCCCAGGGGGAAGAGGGGCTACACCTTC.

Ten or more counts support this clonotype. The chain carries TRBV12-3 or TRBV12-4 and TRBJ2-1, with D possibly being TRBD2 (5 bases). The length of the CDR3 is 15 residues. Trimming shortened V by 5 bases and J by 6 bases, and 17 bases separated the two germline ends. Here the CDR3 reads CASSPQHGVFNEQFF. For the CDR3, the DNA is TGTGCCAGCAGTCCCCAGCACGGGGTCTTCAATGAGCAGTTCTTC.

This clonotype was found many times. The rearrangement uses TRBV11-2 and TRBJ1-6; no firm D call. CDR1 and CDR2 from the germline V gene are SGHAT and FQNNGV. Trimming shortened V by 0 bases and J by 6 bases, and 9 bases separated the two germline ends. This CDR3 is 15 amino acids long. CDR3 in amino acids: CASSLEDGINSPLHF. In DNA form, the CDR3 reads TGTGCCAGCAGCTTAGAGGACGGGATTAATTCACCCCTCCACTTT.

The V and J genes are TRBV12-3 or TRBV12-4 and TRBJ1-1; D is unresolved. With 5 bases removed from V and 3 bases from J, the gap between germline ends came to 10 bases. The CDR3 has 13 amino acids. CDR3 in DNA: TGTGCCAGCAGTCCCCCCTACTACACTGAAGCTTTCTTT. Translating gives CASSPPYYTEAFF.

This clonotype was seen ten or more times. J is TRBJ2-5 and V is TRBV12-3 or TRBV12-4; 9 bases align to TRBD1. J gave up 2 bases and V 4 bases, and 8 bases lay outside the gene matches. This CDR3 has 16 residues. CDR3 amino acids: CASSSETGGEQETQYF. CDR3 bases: TGTGCCAGCAGTTCTGAAACAGGGGGCGAGCAAGAGACCCAGTACTTC.

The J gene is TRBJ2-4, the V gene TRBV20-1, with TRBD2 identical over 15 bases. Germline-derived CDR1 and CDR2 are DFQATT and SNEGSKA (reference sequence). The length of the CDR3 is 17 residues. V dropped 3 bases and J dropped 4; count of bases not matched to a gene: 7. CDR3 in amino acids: CSASFLGLAGGKNIQYF. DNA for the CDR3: TGCAGTGCTAGTTTCTTGGGACTAGCGGGGGGTAAAAACATTCAGTACTTC.

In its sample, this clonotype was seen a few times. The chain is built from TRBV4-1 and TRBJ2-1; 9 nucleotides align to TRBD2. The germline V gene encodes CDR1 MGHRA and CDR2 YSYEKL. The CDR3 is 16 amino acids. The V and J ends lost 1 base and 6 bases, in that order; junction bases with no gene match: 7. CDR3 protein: CASSQVRLAGPNEQFF. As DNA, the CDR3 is TGCGCCAGCAGCCAAGTACGGCTAGCGGGGCCCAATGAGCAGTTCTTC.

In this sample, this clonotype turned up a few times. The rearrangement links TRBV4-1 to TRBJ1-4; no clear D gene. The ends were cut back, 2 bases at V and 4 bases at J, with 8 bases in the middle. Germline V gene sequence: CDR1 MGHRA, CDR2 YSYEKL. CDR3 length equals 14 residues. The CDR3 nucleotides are TGCGCCAGCAGCCAACCGAGGGTTAATGAAAAACTGTTTTTT. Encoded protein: CASSQPRVNEKLFF.

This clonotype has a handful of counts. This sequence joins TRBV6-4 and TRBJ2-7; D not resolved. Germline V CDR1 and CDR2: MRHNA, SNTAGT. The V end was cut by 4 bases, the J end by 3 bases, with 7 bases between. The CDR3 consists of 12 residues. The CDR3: CASSGWGYEQYF. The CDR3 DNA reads TGTGCCAGCAGTGGCTGGGGCTACGAGCAGTACTTC.

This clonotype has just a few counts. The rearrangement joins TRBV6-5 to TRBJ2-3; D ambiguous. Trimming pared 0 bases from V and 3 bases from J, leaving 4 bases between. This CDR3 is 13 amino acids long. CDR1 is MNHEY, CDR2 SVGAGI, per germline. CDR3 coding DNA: TGTGCCAGCAGTTACTCGAAAACAGATACGCAGTATTTT. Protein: CASSYSKTDTQYF.

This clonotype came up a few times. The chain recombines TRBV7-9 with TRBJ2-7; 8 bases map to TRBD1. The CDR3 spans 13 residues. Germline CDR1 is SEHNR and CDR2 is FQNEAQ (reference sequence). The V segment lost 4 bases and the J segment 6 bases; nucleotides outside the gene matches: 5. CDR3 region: CASSSRDRIEQYF. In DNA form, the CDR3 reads TGTGCCAGCAGCTCCCGGGACAGGATCGAGCAGTACTTC.

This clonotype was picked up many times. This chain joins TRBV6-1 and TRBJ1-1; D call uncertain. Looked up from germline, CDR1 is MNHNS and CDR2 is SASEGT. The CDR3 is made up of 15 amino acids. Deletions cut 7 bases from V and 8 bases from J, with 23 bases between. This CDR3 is CASTFYPSLWEEAFF. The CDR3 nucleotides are TGTGCCAGCACCTTTTACCCCAGCCTTTGGGAGGAAGCTTTCTTT.

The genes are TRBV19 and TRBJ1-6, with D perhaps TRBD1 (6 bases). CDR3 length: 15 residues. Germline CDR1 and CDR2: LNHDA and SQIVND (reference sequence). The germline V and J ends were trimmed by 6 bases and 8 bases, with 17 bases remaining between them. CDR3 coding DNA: TGTGCCAGTAGGAAGACAGGCCTCGATCATTCACCCCTCCACTTT. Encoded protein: CASRKTGLDHSPLHF.

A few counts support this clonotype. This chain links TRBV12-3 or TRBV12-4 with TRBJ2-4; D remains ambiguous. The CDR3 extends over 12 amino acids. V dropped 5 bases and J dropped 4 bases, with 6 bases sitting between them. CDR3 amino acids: CASSPSKNIQYF. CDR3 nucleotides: TGTGCCAGCAGTCCAAGTAAAAACATTCAGTACTTC.

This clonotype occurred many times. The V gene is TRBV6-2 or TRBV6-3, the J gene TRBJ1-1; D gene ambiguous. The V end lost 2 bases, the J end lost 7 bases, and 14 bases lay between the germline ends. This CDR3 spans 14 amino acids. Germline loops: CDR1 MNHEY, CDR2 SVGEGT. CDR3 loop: CASSYPPDPYEAFF. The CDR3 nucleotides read TGTGCCAGCAGTTACCCTCCAGACCCCTATGAAGCTTTCTTT.

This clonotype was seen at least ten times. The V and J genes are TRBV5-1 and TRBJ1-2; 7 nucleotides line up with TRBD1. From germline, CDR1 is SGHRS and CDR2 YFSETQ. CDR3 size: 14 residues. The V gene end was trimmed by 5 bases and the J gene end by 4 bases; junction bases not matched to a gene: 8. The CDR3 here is CASSPETGSYGYTF. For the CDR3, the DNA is TGCGCCAGCAGTCCAGAGACAGGGTCCTATGGCTACACCTTC.

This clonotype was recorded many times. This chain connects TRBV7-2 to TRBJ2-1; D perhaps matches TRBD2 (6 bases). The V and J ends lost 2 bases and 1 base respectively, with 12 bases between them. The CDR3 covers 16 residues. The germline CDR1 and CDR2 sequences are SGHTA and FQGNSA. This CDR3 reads CASSLRGTHSYNEQFF. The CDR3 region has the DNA TGTGCCAGCAGCTTACGGGGGACTCATTCCTACAATGAGCAGTTCTTC.

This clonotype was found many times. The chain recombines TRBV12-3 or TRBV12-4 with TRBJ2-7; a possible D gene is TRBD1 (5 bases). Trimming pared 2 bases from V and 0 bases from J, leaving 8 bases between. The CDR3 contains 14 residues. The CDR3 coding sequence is TGTGCCAGCAGTTTAACAGGTACCTCCTACGAGCAGTACTTC. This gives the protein CASSLTGTSYEQYF.